The 10 T cell receptor beta chains listed next were all sequenced from one sample in a study of control samples from healthy donors and cancer patients (dated by TCRdb to 2020 to 2022). Library creation used the immunoSEQ multiplex PCR assay. TCRdb stores this immuneACCESS table with in-frame sequences only. Part of the clones is absent; in the studies checked, under half of the shortfall reflects unresolved V genes, and no reason is known for the rest. The sample table shows 120,000 to 150,000 clones, and approximately 94% are seen once. The ten largest account for under 15% of the sample. The sequenced sample consisted of blood. Receptors originate from a middle-aged man in good health.

This clone was recorded once. The rearrangement links TRBV18 to TRBJ2-3, with 10 positions matching TRBD2. CDR3 size: 16 residues. V lost 2 bases to trimming and J lost 2 bases; unmatched junction nucleotides: 4. Germline V gives CDR1 KGHSH, CDR2 LQKENI. Here the CDR3 DNA reads TGTGCCAGCTCACCATGGACTAGCGGAAACACAGATACGCAGTATTTT. This codes for CASSPWTSGNTDTQYF.

The chain is built from TRBV30 and TRBJ1-1; TRBD1 might be the D (5 bases). The ends were cut back, 4 bases at V and 2 bases at J, with 11 bases in the middle. Looked up from germline, CDR1 is GTSNPN and CDR2 is SVGIG (reference sequence). The CDR3 has 13 amino acids. The CDR3 reads CAWIGTGNTEAFF. CDR3 sequence (DNA): TGTGCCTGGATTGGGACTGGCAACACTGAAGCTTTCTTT. Looking up the rest from reference TRBV30 and TRBJ1-1 gives the full variable domain: SQTIHQWPATLVQPVGSPLSLECTVEGTSNPNLYWYRQAAGRGLQLLFYSVGIGQISSEVPQNLSASRPQDRQFILSSKKLLLSDSGFYLCAWIGTGNTEAFFGQGTRLTVV.

The genes are TRBV27 and TRBJ2-1; the D is unclear. The germline CDR1 and CDR2 sequences are MNHEY and SMNVEV (reference sequence). CDR3 length: 15 amino acids. Trimming left V 1 base short and J 0 bases short, with 7 bases between. CDR3 amino acids: CASSLLESSYNEQFF. CDR3 coding DNA: TGTGCCAGCAGTTTATTAGAGAGCTCCTACAATGAGCAGTTCTTC.

The genes are TRBV14 and TRBJ1-4, with D unresolved. The CDR3 is 15 residues long. Trimming stripped 1 base from V and 7 bases from J, with 13 bases between. CDR1 SGHDN and CDR2 FVKESK come from the germline V gene. The CDR3 DNA is TGTGCCAGCAGCCAAGTGGAAACTTTGAGTGAAAAACTGTTTTTT. This encodes CASSQVETLSEKLFF.

This rearrangement joins TRBV2 to TRBJ1-1; D unclear. This CDR3 region has 13 residues. Germline CDR1 is SNHLY and CDR2 is FYNNEI. The V end was cut by 4 bases, the J end by 4 bases, with 10 bases between. CDR3 bases: TGTGCCAGCAGTGTTTCTCGGTCCACTGAAGCTTTCTTT. This codes for CASSVSRSTEAFF.

The count of this clone is one. The chain combines TRBV27 with TRBJ1-5; no clear D gene. The CDR3 spans 13 residues. Germline V gene data show CDR1 as MNHEY and CDR2 as SMNVEV (reference sequence). V was pared by 2 bases and J by 4 bases, with 6 bases between. The CDR3 nucleotides read TGTGCCAGCAGTTTAACGGGGAATCAGCCCCAGCATTTT. Its translation is CASSLTGNQPQHF.

Worth noting for this clone: The same CDR3 can be traced to other DNA sequences in this sample. The V and J genes are TRBV19 and TRBJ2-1; 9 nucleotides line up with TRBD2. Germline-derived CDR1 and CDR2 are LNHDA and SQIVND (reference sequence). This CDR3 is built from 15 residues. The J segment lost 1 base and the V segment lost 5 bases, leaving 3 bases of the junction unmatched. The CDR3 spells CASSVSGSSYNEQFF. CDR3 sequence (DNA): TGTGCCAGTAGTGTTAGCGGGAGTTCCTACAATGAGCAGTTCTTC.

The gene calls are TRBV5-5 and TRBJ1-2; TRBD1 agrees at 9 bases. V dropped 4 bases and J dropped 4; count of bases not matched to a gene: 8. The germline V gene has CDR1 SGHKS and CDR2 YYEKEE (reference sequence). The CDR3 is 15 amino acids. CDR3 residues: CASSPGQGTPYGYTF. The CDR3 DNA sequence: TGTGCCAGCAGCCCAGGACAGGGGACCCCCTATGGCTACACCTTC.

The chain is built from TRBV6-6 and TRBJ2-1, with TRBD2 identical over 10 bases. The CDR3 consists of 16 residues. V was clipped by 4 bases and J by 4 bases; unmatched bases: 7. CDR1 MNHNY and CDR2 SVGAGI come from the germline V gene (reference sequence). The CDR3, as DNA: TGTGCCAGCAGTTCCCGGACTAGCGGCCTATACAATGAGCAGTTCTTC. Translated, it gives CASSSRTSGLYNEQFF.

This chain uses TRBV4-3 with TRBJ2-1; 9 bases agree with TRBD2. Germline-derived CDR1 and CDR2 are LGHNA and YSLEER. J lost 0 bases, V lost 0 bases, and 0 bases had no gene match. The length of the CDR3 is 16 residues. The chain's CDR3 is CASSQEAGGSYNEQFF. The CDR3 bases are TGCGCCAGCAGCCAAGAAGCGGGGGGCTCCTACAATGAGCAGTTCTTC.